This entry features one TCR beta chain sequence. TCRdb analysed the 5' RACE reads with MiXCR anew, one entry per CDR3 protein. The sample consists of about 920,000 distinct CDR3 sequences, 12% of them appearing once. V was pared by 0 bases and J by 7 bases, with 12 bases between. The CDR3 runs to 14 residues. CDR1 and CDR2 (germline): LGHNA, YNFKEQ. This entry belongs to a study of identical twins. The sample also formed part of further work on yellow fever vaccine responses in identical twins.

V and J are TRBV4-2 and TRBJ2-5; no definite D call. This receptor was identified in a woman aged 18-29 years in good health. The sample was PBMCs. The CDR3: CASSQDLDLGTQYF. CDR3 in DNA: TGTGCCAGCAGCCAAGATCTCGACCTAGGGACCCAGTACTTC.